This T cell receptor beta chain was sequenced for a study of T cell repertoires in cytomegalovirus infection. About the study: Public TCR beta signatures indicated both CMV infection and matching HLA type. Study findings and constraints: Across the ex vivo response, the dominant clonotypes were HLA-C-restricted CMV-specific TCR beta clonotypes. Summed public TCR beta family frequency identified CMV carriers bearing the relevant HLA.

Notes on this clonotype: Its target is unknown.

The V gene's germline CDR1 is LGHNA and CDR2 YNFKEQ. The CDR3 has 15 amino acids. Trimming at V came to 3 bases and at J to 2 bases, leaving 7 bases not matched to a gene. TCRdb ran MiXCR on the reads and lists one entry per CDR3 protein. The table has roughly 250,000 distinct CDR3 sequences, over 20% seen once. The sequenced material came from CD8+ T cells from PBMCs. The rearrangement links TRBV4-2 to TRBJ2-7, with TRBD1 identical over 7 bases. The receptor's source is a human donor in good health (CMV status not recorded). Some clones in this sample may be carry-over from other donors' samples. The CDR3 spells CASSQDRTHTYEQYF. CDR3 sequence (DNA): TGTGCCAGCAGCCAGGACAGGACCCATACCTACGAGCAGTACTTC.